These T cell receptor beta chains were read from a single sample in a study of CD8 T cells in ankylosing spondylitis. Via MiXCR, TCRdb re-called the 5' RACE reads, giving one row per CDR3 protein. The top ten clones hold about 1% of a sample with under 550,000 distinct CDR3 sequences, roughly a quarter of them seen once. The sample was blood, either unsorted or a sorted T cell fraction (not recorded which). These receptors were taken from a male donor with ankylosing spondylitis. Each CDR3 is given with its conserved first and last residue. D genes are given only for firm matches. Clone size is stated in some rows and not others, as once, few, many or a class when expanded.

v_gene: TRBV20-1
j_gene: TRBJ2-3
d_gene: NA
abundance: once
CDR3nt: TGCAGTGCTCCCCGAATGGGTACGCAGTATTTT
CDR3aa: CSAPRMGTQYF

v_gene: TRBV30
j_gene: TRBJ1-3
d_gene: NA
abundance: NA
CDR3nt: TGTGCCTGGAGTCCGGGACCTACTGGAAACACCATATATTTT
CDR3aa: CAWSPGPTGNTIYF

v_gene: TRBV5-1
j_gene: TRBJ1-5
d_gene: NA
abundance: once
CDR3nt: TGCGCCAGCAGCTTGTGGGGGGGTAATGATCAGCCCCAGCATTTT
CDR3aa: CASSLWGGNDQPQHF

v_gene: TRBV4-2
j_gene: TRBJ2-1
d_gene: TRBD2
abundance: NA
CDR3nt: TGTGCCAGCAGCCATTTGCGGGGGGGCAATGAGCAGTTCTTC
CDR3aa: CASSHLRGGNEQFF

v_gene: TRBV5-1
j_gene: TRBJ2-1
d_gene: NA
abundance: NA
CDR3nt: TGCGCCAGCAGCTTGGACCCCCTAGGAGGGAATGAGCAGTTCTTC
CDR3aa: CASSLDPLGGNEQFF

v_gene: TRBV24-1
j_gene: TRBJ2-1
d_gene: TRBD1
abundance: few
CDR3nt: TGTGCCACCAGTGTGAACCGGGACAGGGGGCGGGAGCAGTTCTTC
CDR3aa: CATSVNRDRGREQFF

v_gene: TRBV6-1
j_gene: TRBJ2-2
d_gene: NA
abundance: NA
CDR3nt: TGTGCCAGCAGACCAGGCCGGCAATCGGACACCGGGGAGCTGTTTTTT
CDR3aa: CASRPGRQSDTGELFF

v_gene: TRBV5-5
j_gene: TRBJ1-5
d_gene: TRBD1
abundance: many
CDR3nt: TGTGCCAGCAGCTCCGGGACAGGGTTTGGGGATCAGCCCCAGCATTTT
CDR3aa: CASSSGTGFGDQPQHF

v_gene: TRBV5-1
j_gene: TRBJ2-3
d_gene: NA
abundance: once
CDR3nt: TGCGCCAGCACCGACAGGCAAGTAGCAGATACGCAGTATTTT
CDR3aa: CASTDRQVADTQYF

v_gene: TRBV20-1
j_gene: TRBJ2-1
d_gene: TRBD2
abundance: NA
CDR3nt: TGCAGTGCTAGAGATCCCTCATCTCGGGCGGGAGGATACAATGAGCAGTTCTTC
CDR3aa: CSARDPSSRAGGYNEQFF

v_gene: TRBV5-1
j_gene: TRBJ2-5
d_gene: TRBD2
abundance: few
CDR3nt: TGCGCCAGCAGCTCTACTAGCGGGACGGCCCAGTACTTC
CDR3aa: CASSSTSGTAQYF

v_gene: TRBV29-1
j_gene: TRBJ2-2
d_gene: NA
abundance: NA
CDR3nt: TGCAGCGTTGGAGGCCTGCTTACCACCGGGGAGCTGTTTTTT
CDR3aa: CSVGGLLTTGELFF

v_gene: TRBV29-1
j_gene: TRBJ2-6
d_gene: NA
abundance: few
CDR3nt: TGCAGCGCACTTACTCGAAGGGTCTCTGGGGCCAACGTCCTGACTTTC
CDR3aa: CSALTRRVSGANVLTF

v_gene: TRBV7-9
j_gene: TRBJ2-5
d_gene: NA
abundance: many
CDR3nt: TGTGCCAGCAGCTCAGCGAGAAACGAAGAGACCCAGTACTTC
CDR3aa: CASSSARNEETQYF

v_gene: TRBV3-1
j_gene: TRBJ2-1
d_gene: NA
abundance: few
CDR3nt: TGTGCCAGCAGCCCCTTAACCGGGTGGGGTGAGCAGTTCTTC
CDR3aa: CASSPLTGWGEQFF

v_gene: TRBV20-1
j_gene: TRBJ1-5
d_gene: NA
abundance: NA
CDR3nt: TGCAGTGCCGGGCCTCGTCGACAGCCCCAGCATTTT
CDR3aa: CSAGPRRQPQHF

v_gene: TRBV5-1
j_gene: TRBJ2-1
d_gene: TRBD2
abundance: NA
CDR3nt: TGCGCCAGCAGCTTGGACCGCGGGGGAGATGAGCAGTTCTTC
CDR3aa: CASSLDRGGDEQFF

v_gene: TRBV5-1
j_gene: TRBJ2-1
d_gene: TRBD1
abundance: few
CDR3nt: TGCGCCAGCGGACAGGGGACTTACAATGAGCAGTTCTTC
CDR3aa: CASGQGTYNEQFF

v_gene: TRBV5-1
j_gene: TRBJ1-2
d_gene: NA
abundance: NA
CDR3nt: TGCGCCAGCAGCTTGATCGCCCAGAGCGGCTATGGCTACACCTTC
CDR3aa: CASSLIAQSGYGYTF

v_gene: TRBV5-1
j_gene: TRBJ2-5
d_gene: NA
abundance: NA
CDR3nt: TGCGCCAGCAGCTTGGGGACTGGGAACCAAGAGACCCAGTACTTC
CDR3aa: CASSLGTGNQETQYF

v_gene: TRBV5-1
j_gene: TRBJ1-2
d_gene: NA
abundance: NA
CDR3nt: TGCGCCAGCAGCTTGGGTGAAGGCACATACTATGGCTACACCTTC
CDR3aa: CASSLGEGTYYGYTF

v_gene: TRBV12-3/TRBV12-4
j_gene: TRBJ2-1
d_gene: NA
abundance: NA
CDR3nt: TGTGCCAGCAGTTTATCGTTTGGTGAGCAGTTCTTC
CDR3aa: CASSLSFGEQFF

v_gene: TRBV20-1
j_gene: TRBJ1-4
d_gene: TRBD1
abundance: few
CDR3nt: TGCAGTGCTCCCACAGGGGCGTTTAGTGAAAAACTGTTTTTT
CDR3aa: CSAPTGAFSEKLFF

v_gene: TRBV25-1
j_gene: TRBJ2-5
d_gene: NA
abundance: NA
CDR3nt: TGTGCCAGCAGTGAATTGGGGACCCAGTACTTC
CDR3aa: CASSELGTQYF

v_gene: TRBV11-2
j_gene: TRBJ2-6
d_gene: NA
abundance: NA
CDR3nt: TGTGCCAGCAGCCGAGCTGGGAGTTGGGACATCAGACGCGGGGCCAACGTCCTGACTTTC
CDR3aa: CASSRAGSWDIRRGANVLTF

v_gene: TRBV10-3
j_gene: TRBJ1-1
d_gene: NA
abundance: NA
CDR3nt: TGTGCCATCACCCCGAATACAGGGAACACTGAAGCTTTCTTT
CDR3aa: CAITPNTGNTEAFF